One and the same sample provided the 32 T cell receptor beta chains below, sequenced in a study of CD8+ T cells in alopecia areata. Treatment: oral pan-JAK inhibitor, 5-10 mg twice daily. RNA extraction and reverse transcription yielded cDNA as sequencing template. The protocol was immunoSEQ multiplex PCR, while the TCRdb copy is restricted to in-frame clones and leaves out a portion. The data hold around 200,000 clones, with 50% to 65% observed a single time. The material was CD8+ T cells sorted from blood, obtained at week 24, from a patient treated with tofacitinib. The origin of the receptors is a human donor with alopecia areata.

Written as DNA, the CDR3 is TGTGCCAGCAGCCCCTTGGCGGGGGGCTACACCTTC. Residues: CASSPLAGGYTF. This chain joins TRBV6-5 and TRBJ1-2, with D hard to call. Germline V lookup: CDR1 MNHEY, CDR2 SVGAGI. The CDR3 contains 12 residues. V dropped 6 bases and J dropped 8 bases, with 13 bases sitting between them.

The table lists this clone with a few counts. The gene calls are TRBV18 and TRBJ2-5; perhaps TRBD2 as D (5 bases). Per germline, CDR1 KGHSH and CDR2 LQKENI. The CDR3 totals 14 residues. Deletions cut 3 bases from V and 5 bases from J, with 13 bases between. In DNA form, the CDR3 reads TGTGCCAGCTCACCTTTTGAGGGATTGGAGACCCAGTACTTC. Translated: CASSPFEGLETQYF.

The chain has TRBV29-1 and TRBJ2-3, with 9 bases identical to TRBD2. In germline, CDR1 is SQVTM, CDR2 ANQGSEA. Trimming removed 6 bases from V and 1 base from J; junction bases left unmatched: 8. CDR3 length: 15 residues. This CDR3 reads CSVEGSSGGTDTQYF. The DNA for the CDR3 is TGCAGCGTCGAGGGATCTAGCGGGGGCACAGATACGCAGTATTTT.

This clone has more than one count but fewer than ten. The chain combines TRBV19 with TRBJ2-1; 7 bases agree with TRBD2. Germline CDR1 and CDR2: LNHDA and SQIVND (reference sequence). J was trimmed by 3 bases and V by 1 base; bases with no gene match: 3. The CDR3 sequence is 15 residues long. CDR3 sequence reads: CASSIVPGGYNEQFF. CDR3 sequence (DNA): TGTGCCAGTAGTATAGTACCGGGGGGCTACAATGAGCAGTTCTTC.

The chain's CDR3 is CASSLGIAYEQYF. CDR3 DNA: TGTGCCAGCAGCTTAGGGATCGCCTACGAGCAGTACTTC. The genes are TRBV7-2 and TRBJ2-7; D not certain. The CDR3 is 13 amino acids. V lost 1 base to trimming and J lost 2 bases, with 6 bases between them. CDR1 and CDR2 from the germline V gene are SGHTA and FQGNSA.

The table lists this clone with a few counts. The chain links TRBV6-6 to TRBJ2-3; D not resolved. V lost 5 bases and J lost 2, with 5 bases in between. Germline CDR1 and CDR2: MNHNY and SVGAGI (reference sequence). This CDR3 is built from 12 residues. The CDR3 sequence is CASSADTDTQYF. The CDR3 nucleotides read TGTGCCAGCAGTGCAGACACAGATACGCAGTATTTT.

The CDR3 DNA sequence: TGTGCCAGCAGCGGTTCAGGGGGCGACTATGGCTACACCTTC. Protein product: CASSGSGGDYGYTF. The V call is TRBV11-2, the J call TRBJ1-2; TRBD1 matches at 8 bases. Germline V gives CDR1 SGHAT, CDR2 FQNNGV. This CDR3 comprises 14 residues. With 5 bases clipped from V and 3 bases from J, the junction kept 5 bases outside the gene matches.

A single count supports this clone. The V gene is TRBV18, the J gene TRBJ2-5; 7 positions agree with TRBD1. The CDR3 loop spans 16 amino acids. From germline, CDR1 is KGHSH and CDR2 LQKENI. J was trimmed by 2 bases and V by 3 bases; bases with no gene match: 9. The CDR3 DNA reads TGTGCCAGCTCACCGGCATCGGGGACAGAACAAGAGACCCAGTACTTC. Encoded protein: CASSPASGTEQETQYF.

This clone was detected a few times. The chain carries TRBV29-1 and TRBJ2-5; 9 nucleotides line up with TRBD2. The germline V gene encodes CDR1 SQVTM and CDR2 ANQGSEA. There are 14 residues in the CDR3. V dropped 3 bases and J dropped 2; count of bases not matched to a gene: 4. This CDR3 is CSVERRGGQETQYF. The CDR3 DNA sequence: TGCAGCGTTGAGAGGCGGGGGGGGCAAGAGACCCAGTACTTC.

CDR3 in amino acids: CASSQDNRRYTEAFF. Written as DNA, the CDR3 is TGCGCCAGCAGCCAAGATAACCGCAGGTACACTGAAGCTTTCTTT. This rearrangement joins TRBV4-1 to TRBJ1-1; D remains ambiguous. This CDR3 spans 15 amino acids. Per germline, CDR1 MGHRA and CDR2 YSYEKL. The germline V and J ends were trimmed by 0 bases and 3 bases, with 11 bases remaining between them.

The chain recombines TRBV15 with TRBJ2-7, with 7 bases that match TRBD2. Trimming cost V 5 bases and J 0 bases; bases outside gene matches: 4. The CDR3 is 14 residues long. Germline values: CDR1 LNHNV, CDR2 YYDKDF (reference sequence). The CDR3 loop reads CATSARGGSYEQYF. CDR3 sequence (DNA): TGTGCCACCAGCGCCCGCGGGGGCTCCTACGAGCAGTACTTC.

A single count supports this clone. The chain is built from TRBV11-2 and TRBJ2-1; possible D gene TRBD2, 6 bases. Trimming shortened V by 1 base and J by 8 bases, and 12 bases separated the two germline ends. The CDR3 loop spans 14 amino acids. Per germline, CDR1 SGHAT and CDR2 FQNNGV. CDR3: CASSLAGGSDEQFF. DNA for the CDR3: TGTGCCAGCAGCTTAGCTGGGGGGTCCGATGAGCAGTTCTTC. Variable domain in full (rest from reference TRBV11-2 and TRBJ2-1): EAGVAQSPRYKIIEKRQSVAFWCNPISGHATLYWYQQILGQGPKLLIQFQNNGVVDDSQLPKDRFSAERLKGVDSTLKIQPAKLEDSAVYLCASSLAGGSDEQFFGPGTRLTVL.

This clone showed up just a few times. V gene TRBV19 combines with J gene TRBJ1-1, with D perhaps matching TRBD1 (6 bases). This CDR3 spans 15 amino acids. Trimming shortened V by 5 bases and J by 4 bases, and 17 bases separated the two germline ends. CDR1 is LNHDA and CDR2 is SQIVND in the germline V gene (reference sequence). The CDR3 sequence: CASSSAGEDSTEAFF. In DNA, the CDR3 is TGTGCCAGTAGTTCGGCAGGGGAGGATAGCACTGAAGCTTTCTTT.

CDR3 sequence reads: CASSLGQGSGNTIYF. The DNA of the CDR3 is TGTGCCAGCAGCCTTGGACAGGGGAGTGGAAACACCATATATTTT. The J gene is TRBJ1-3, the V gene TRBV13, with 9 positions matching TRBD1. CDR1 PRHDT and CDR2 FYEKMQ come from the germline V gene (reference sequence). CDR3 length: 15 amino acids. The V and J ends lost 5 bases and 3 bases, in that order; junction bases with no gene match: 5.

This chain uses TRBV9 with TRBJ2-3; 11 positions match TRBD2. The germline V gene has CDR1 SGDLS and CDR2 YYNGEE. V gave up 3 bases and J gave up 5 bases; unmatched junction bases: 8. The CDR3 is made up of 16 amino acids. The CDR3 reads CASSDDSGGAEDTQYF. The CDR3 coding sequence is TGTGCCAGCAGCGACGATAGCGGGGGGGCGGAAGATACGCAGTATTTT.

This clone appeared a few times. The J gene is TRBJ2-1, the V gene TRBV14, with D hard to call. V was pared by 1 base and J by 7 bases, with 5 bases between. Per the germline V gene, CDR1 is SGHDN and CDR2 is FVKESK. The CDR3 consists of 12 residues. This CDR3 is CASSQVRNEQFF. Here the CDR3 DNA reads TGTGCCAGCAGCCAAGTTAGGAATGAGCAGTTCTTC.

The chain combines TRBV27 with TRBJ2-1, with unresolved D. V was clipped by 5 bases and J by 9 bases, with 14 bases between them. Per germline, CDR1 MNHEY and CDR2 SMNVEV (reference sequence). This CDR3 has 13 amino acids. This chain's CDR3 is CASSNLESLEQFF. The CDR3 nucleotides read TGTGCCAGCAGTAACCTAGAGAGTCTTGAGCAGTTCTTC.

The chain recombines TRBV7-9 with TRBJ1-2; D perhaps matches TRBD1 (5 bases). Germline V CDR1 and CDR2: SEHNR, FQNEAQ (reference sequence). This CDR3 has 15 residues. V was pared by 2 bases and J by 9 bases, with 19 bases between. The CDR3 spells CASSLSTDSWQSYTF. The CDR3 region has the DNA TGTGCCAGCAGCTTATCAACCGACAGTTGGCAAAGCTACACCTTC.

The rearrangement links TRBV13 to TRBJ1-1; unclear D gene. The CDR3 contains 16 residues. Between the trimmed V and J ends, which lost 7 bases and 8 bases, there was a span of 26 bases. The germline gives CDR1 PRHDT, CDR2 FYEKMQ (reference sequence). CDR3 sequence (DNA): TGTGCCAGCACCCCGGGCGGCAGCGGGGTCGGGTTGGAAGCTTTCTTT. This sequence encodes CASTPGGSGVGLEAFF.

This rearrangement joins TRBV4-1 to TRBJ2-2; D is possibly TRBD1 (5 bases). Germline CDR1 is MGHRA and CDR2 is YSYEKL. The CDR3 spans 14 residues. V was pared by 1 base and J by 8 bases, with 11 bases between. Written as DNA, the CDR3 is TGCGCCAGCAGCCAAGTCTTGTCAGGGGGGGAGCTGTTTTTT. It yields the protein CASSQVLSGGELFF.

A few counts support this clone. The chain employs TRBV7-9 and TRBJ1-2, with TRBD1 as a possible D gene (5 bases). The V gene lost 5 bases and the J gene lost 6 bases, with 10 bases spanning the gap. The CDR3 is made up of 12 amino acids. In germline, CDR1 is SEHNR, CDR2 FQNEAQ (reference sequence). This CDR3 reads CASSPEGNGYTF. Here the CDR3 DNA reads TGTGCCAGCAGCCCCGAGGGGAATGGCTACACCTTC.

The rearrangement joins TRBV5-1 to TRBJ1-1; D is perhaps TRBD1 (5 bases). The length of the CDR3 is 13 residues. Trimming took 7 bases from V and 1 from J, leaving 11 bases between them. Looked up from germline, CDR1 is SGHRS and CDR2 is YFSETQ. CDR3 in amino acids: CASRGTTNTEAFF. The CDR3 DNA is TGCGCCAGCCGCGGGACCACGAACACTGAAGCTTTCTTT.

The chain recombines TRBV27 with TRBJ2-5; 9 nucleotides match TRBD2. V lost 3 bases and J lost 2; bases outside the gene matches: 16. The CDR3 extends over 19 amino acids. Germline V gives CDR1 MNHEY, CDR2 SMNVEV (reference sequence). In DNA form, the CDR3 reads TGTGCCAGCAGTTTGGTTCATGGGAGCGGGGGGCGAGAACAAGAGACCCAGTACTTC. This sequence encodes CASSLVHGSGGREQETQYF.

The sample holds a few counts of this clone. The chain has TRBV19 and TRBJ1-1; no firm D call. CDR1 and CDR2 (germline): LNHDA, SQIVND (reference sequence). Trimming cost V 3 bases and J 1 base, with 6 bases left between them. The CDR3 runs 13 residues. For the CDR3, the DNA is TGTGCCAGTAGTATTACCAAGAACACTGAAGCTTTCTTT. Its protein product is CASSITKNTEAFF.

Written as DNA, the CDR3 is TGTGCCAGCAGCCCTATGGGGAACACTGAAGCTTTCTTT. It is translated as CASSPMGNTEAFF. The gene calls are TRBV13 and TRBJ1-1; D is undetermined. V was clipped by 5 bases and J by 1 base, with 8 bases between them. The length of the CDR3 is 13 residues. The V gene's germline CDR1 is PRHDT and CDR2 FYEKMQ (reference sequence). The full variable domain, with the rest looked up from reference TRBV13 and TRBJ1-1, is AAGVIQSPRHLIKEKRETATLKCYPIPRHDTVYWYQQGPGQDPQFLISFYEKMQSDKGSIPDRFSAQQFSDYHSELNMSSLELGDSALYFCASSPMGNTEAFFGQGTRLTVV.

This chain connects TRBV30 to TRBJ1-1; D is uncertain. CDR3 length: 14 residues. Germline-derived CDR1 and CDR2 are GTSNPN and SVGIG (reference sequence). V lost 0 bases, J lost 5 bases, and 13 bases lay in between. CDR3 residues: CAWSVVPGGTEAFF. The CDR3 nucleotides are TGTGCCTGGAGTGTAGTTCCAGGAGGTACTGAAGCTTTCTTT.

The rearrangement links TRBV6-6 to TRBJ2-7; D gene uncertain. Trimming took off 2 bases at V and 2 bases at J, with 4 bases between the two ends. The germline V gene encodes CDR1 MNHNY and CDR2 SVGAGI (reference sequence). CDR3 length: 12 amino acids. In DNA, the CDR3 is TGTGCCAGCAGTTACGGGCCCTACGAGCAGTACTTC. As protein: CASSYGPYEQYF.

This clone was detected once. The CDR3 DNA reads as TGCAGCGCCAAGAGAGGGACAGGCCCGAACACCGGGGAGCTGTTTTTT. This sequence encodes CSAKRGTGPNTGELFF. The chain joins TRBV29-1 to TRBJ2-2; 8 nucleotides match TRBD1. The V gene end was trimmed by 7 bases and the J gene end by 0 bases; junction bases not matched to a gene: 10. Germline lookup yields CDR1 SQVTM and CDR2 ANQGSEA. This CDR3 is 16 amino acids long.

The CDR3 DNA reads TGTGCCGCCGGGTTTAGCGAAAAACTGTTTTTT. Encoded protein: CAAGFSEKLFF. V and J are TRBV25-1 and TRBJ1-4; no clear D gene. Trimming shortened V by 11 bases and J by 8 bases, and 12 bases separated the two germline ends. CDR1 is MGHDK, CDR2 SYGVNS, per germline. The CDR3 is 11 amino acids.

The chain combines TRBV28 with TRBJ1-5, with D tentatively TRBD1 (6 bases). The V and J ends lost 6 bases and 4 bases respectively, with 13 bases between them. The CDR3 has 14 amino acids. The V gene's germline CDR1 is MDHEN and CDR2 SYDVKM. This CDR3 reads CASSRDRTNQPQHF. In DNA form, the CDR3 reads TGTGCCAGCAGCCGTGACAGGACTAATCAGCCCCAGCATTTT.

The J gene is TRBJ1-2, the V gene TRBV9; D gene unclear. V lost 7 bases and J 0 bases, leaving 4 bases between the germline ends. CDR1 is SGDLS, CDR2 YYNGEE, per germline. This CDR3 region has 11 residues. The CDR3: CASGANYGYTF. The CDR3 DNA follows: TGTGCCAGCGGGGCTAACTATGGCTACACCTTC. Combining the CDR3 with reference TRBV9 and TRBJ1-2 gives the whole variable domain DSGVTQTPKHLITATGQRVTLRCSPRSGDLSVYWYQQSLDQGLQFLIQYYNGEERAKGNILERFSAQQFPDLHSELNLSSLELGDSALYFCASGANYGYTFGSGTRLTVV.

A word on this clone: This sample includes further DNA sequences coding for the same CDR3. V and J are TRBV9 and TRBJ2-2; the D is unclear. The CDR3 is 13 amino acids. V lost 0 bases to trimming and J lost 1 base, with 1 base between them. The germline CDR1 and CDR2 sequences are SGDLS and YYNGEE. The CDR3 loop is CASSVGNTGELFF. The CDR3 DNA sequence: TGTGCCAGCAGCGTAGGGAACACCGGGGAGCTGTTTTTT.